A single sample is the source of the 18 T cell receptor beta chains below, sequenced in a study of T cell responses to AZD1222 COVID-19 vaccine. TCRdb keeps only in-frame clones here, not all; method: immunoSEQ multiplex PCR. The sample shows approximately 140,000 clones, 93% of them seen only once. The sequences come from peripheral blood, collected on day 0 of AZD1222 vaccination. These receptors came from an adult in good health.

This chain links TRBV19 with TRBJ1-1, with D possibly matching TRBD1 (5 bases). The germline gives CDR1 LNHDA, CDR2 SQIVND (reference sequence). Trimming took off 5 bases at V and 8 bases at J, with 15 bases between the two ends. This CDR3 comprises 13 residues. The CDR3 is CASSRGSAREAFF. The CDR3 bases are TGTGCCAGTAGTCGGGGCTCGGCACGCGAAGCTTTCTTT.

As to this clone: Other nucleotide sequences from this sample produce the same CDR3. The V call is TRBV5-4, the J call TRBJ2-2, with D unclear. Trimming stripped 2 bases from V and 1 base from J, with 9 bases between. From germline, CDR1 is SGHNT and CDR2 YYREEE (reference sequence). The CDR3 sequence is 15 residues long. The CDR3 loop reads CASSLAQMNTGELFF. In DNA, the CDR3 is TGTGCCAGCAGCTTAGCACAGATGAACACCGGGGAGCTGTTTTTT.

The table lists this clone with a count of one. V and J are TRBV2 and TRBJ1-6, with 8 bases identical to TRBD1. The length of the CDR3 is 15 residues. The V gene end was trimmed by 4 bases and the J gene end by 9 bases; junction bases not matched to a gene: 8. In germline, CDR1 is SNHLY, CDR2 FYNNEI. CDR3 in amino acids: CASSGRQGSSSPLHF. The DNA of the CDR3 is TGTGCCAGCAGTGGGAGACAGGGGTCAAGTTCACCCCTCCACTTT. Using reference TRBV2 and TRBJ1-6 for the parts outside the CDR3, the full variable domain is EPEVTQTPSHQVTQMGQEVILRCVPISNHLYFYWYRQILGQKVEFLVSFYNNEISEKSEIFDDQFSVERPDGSNFTLKIRSTKLEDSAMYFCASSGRQGSSSPLHFGNGTRLTVT.

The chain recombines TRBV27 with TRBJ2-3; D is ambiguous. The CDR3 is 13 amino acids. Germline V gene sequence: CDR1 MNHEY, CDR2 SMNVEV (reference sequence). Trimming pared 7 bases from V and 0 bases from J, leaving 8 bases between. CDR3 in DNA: TGTGCCAGCAAGCCCTTTAGCACAGATACGCAGTATTTT. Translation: CASKPFSTDTQYF.

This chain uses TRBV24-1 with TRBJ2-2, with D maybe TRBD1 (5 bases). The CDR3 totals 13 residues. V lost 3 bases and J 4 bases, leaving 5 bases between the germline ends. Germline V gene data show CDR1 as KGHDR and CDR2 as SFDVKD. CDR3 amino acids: CATSDQGTGELFF. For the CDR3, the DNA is TGTGCCACCAGTGATCAGGGCACCGGGGAGCTGTTTTTT.

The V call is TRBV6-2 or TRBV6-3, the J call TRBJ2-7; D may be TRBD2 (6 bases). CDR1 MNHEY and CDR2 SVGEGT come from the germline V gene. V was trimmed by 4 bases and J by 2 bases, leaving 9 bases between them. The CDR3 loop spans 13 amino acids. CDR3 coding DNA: TGTGCCAGCAGTTCCGGGAGAGCCTACGAGCAGTACTTC. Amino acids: CASSSGRAYEQYF.

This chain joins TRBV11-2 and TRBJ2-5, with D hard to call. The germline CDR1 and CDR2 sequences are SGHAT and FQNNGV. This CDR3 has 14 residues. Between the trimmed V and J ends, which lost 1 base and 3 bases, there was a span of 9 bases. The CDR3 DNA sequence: TGTGCCAGCAGCTTAGCACGCACAGAAGAGACCCAGTACTTC. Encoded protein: CASSLARTEETQYF.

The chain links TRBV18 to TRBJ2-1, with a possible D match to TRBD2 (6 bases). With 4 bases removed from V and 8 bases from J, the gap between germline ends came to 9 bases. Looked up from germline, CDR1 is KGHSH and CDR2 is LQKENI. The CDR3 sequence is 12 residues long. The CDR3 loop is CASSRGTHEQFF. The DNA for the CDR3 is TGTGCCAGCTCACGGGGGACTCATGAGCAGTTCTTC. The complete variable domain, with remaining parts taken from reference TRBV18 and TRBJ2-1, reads NAGVMQNPRHLVRRRGQEARLRCSPMKGHSHVYWYRQLPEEGLKFMVYLQKENIIDESGMPKERFSAEFPKEGPSILRIQQVVRGDSAAYFCASSRGTHEQFFGPGTRLTVL.

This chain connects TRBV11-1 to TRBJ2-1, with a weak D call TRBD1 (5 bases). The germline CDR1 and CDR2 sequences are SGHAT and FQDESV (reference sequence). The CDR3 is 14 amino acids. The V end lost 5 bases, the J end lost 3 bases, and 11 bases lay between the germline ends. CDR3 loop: CASSLRQFYNEQFF. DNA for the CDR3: TGTGCCAGCAGCCTAAGACAGTTCTACAATGAGCAGTTCTTC. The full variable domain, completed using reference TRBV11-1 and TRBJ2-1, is EAEVAQSPRYKITEKSQAVAFWCDPISGHATLYWYRQILGQGPELLVQFQDESVVDDSQLPKDRFSAERLKGVDSTLKIQPAELGDSAMYLCASSLRQFYNEQFFGPGTRLTVL.

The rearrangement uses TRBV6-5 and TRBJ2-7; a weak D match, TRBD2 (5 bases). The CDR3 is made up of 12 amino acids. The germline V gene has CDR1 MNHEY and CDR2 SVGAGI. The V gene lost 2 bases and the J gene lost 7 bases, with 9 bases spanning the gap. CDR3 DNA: TGTGCCAGCAGTTACCCGGGGTCGGAGCAGTACTTC. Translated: CASSYPGSEQYF.

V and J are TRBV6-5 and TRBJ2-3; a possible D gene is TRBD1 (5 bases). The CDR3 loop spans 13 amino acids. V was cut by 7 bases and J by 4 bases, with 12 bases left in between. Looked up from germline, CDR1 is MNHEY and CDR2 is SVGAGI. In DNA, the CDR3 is TGTGCCAGCACCATAAGGGGCGCAGATACGCAGTATTTT. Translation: CASTIRGADTQYF.

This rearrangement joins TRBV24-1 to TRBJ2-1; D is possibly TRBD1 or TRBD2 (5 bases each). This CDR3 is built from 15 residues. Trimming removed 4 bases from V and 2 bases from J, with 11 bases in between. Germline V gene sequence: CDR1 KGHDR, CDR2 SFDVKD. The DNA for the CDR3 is TGTGCCACCAGTGACGCCCGGGACCCCTACAATGAGCAGTTCTTC. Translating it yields CATSDARDPYNEQFF.

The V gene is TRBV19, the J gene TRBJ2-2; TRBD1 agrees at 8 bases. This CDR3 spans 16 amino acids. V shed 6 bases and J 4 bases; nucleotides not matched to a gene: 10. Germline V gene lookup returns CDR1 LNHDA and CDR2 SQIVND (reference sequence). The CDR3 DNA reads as TGTGCCAGTAGCCCGGTCAGGGGGCGCGGCACCGGGGAGCTGTTTTTT. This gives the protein CASSPVRGRGTGELFF.

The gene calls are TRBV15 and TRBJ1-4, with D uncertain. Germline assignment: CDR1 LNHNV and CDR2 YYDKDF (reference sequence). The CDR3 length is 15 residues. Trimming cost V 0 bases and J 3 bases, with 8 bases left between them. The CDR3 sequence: CATSRDWPPNEKLFF. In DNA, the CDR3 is TGTGCCACCAGCAGAGACTGGCCACCTAATGAAAAACTGTTTTTT.

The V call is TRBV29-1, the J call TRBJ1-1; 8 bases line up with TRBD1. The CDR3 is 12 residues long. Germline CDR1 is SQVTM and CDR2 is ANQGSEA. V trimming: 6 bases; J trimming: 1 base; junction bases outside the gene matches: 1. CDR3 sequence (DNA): TGCAGCGTCGACAGGGGGAACACTGAAGCTTTCTTT. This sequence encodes CSVDRGNTEAFF. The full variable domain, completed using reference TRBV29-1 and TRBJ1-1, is SAVISQKPSRDICQRGTSLTIQCQVDSQVTMMFWYRQQPGQSLTLIATANQGSEATYESGFVIDKFPISRPNLTFSTLTVSNMSPEDSSIYLCSVDRGNTEAFFGQGTRLTVV.

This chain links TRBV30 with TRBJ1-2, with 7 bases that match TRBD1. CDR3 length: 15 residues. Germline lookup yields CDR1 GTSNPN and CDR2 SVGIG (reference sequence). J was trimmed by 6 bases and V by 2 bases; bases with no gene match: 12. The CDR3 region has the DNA TGTGCCTGGAGTAAAGACTTCCCGACAGGGAATGGCTACACCTTC. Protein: CAWSKDFPTGNGYTF.

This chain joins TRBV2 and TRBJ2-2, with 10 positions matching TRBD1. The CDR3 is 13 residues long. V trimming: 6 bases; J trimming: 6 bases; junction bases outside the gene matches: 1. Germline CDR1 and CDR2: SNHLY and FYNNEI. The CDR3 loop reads CASSGQGAGELFF. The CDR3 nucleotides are TGTGCCAGCAGCGGACAGGGGGCCGGGGAGCTGTTTTTT.

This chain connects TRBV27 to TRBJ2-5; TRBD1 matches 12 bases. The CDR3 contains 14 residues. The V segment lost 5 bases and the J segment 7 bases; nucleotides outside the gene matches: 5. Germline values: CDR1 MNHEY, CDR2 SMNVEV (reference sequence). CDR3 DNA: TGTGCCAGCAGTCGGGACAGGGGGCTTGGGACCCAGTACTTC. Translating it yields CASSRDRGLGTQYF.